Reported below is one T cell receptor beta chain. This entry comes from a study of cytomegalovirus exposure and HLA in healthy donors. After removal of 5 bases from V and 0 bases from J, the junction contained 6 bases not matched to a gene. CDR1 and CDR2 from the germline V gene are SGHVS and FQNEAQ. This CDR3 region has 15 residues. The PCR ran on 60 Vbeta and 13 Jbeta primers. Profiling relied on immunoSEQ multiplex PCR, and the TCRdb table lists in-frame clones only, not all of them. The data contain roughly 100,000 clones, about 80% of them seen just once; the ten biggest clones take up roughly 8%.

This sequence originates from a man aged 35 to 55 in good health and CMV-seropositive. The chain recombines TRBV7-8 with TRBJ1-1; 7 bases are a match to TRBD1. Sequenced input: PBMCs. The CDR3 loop is CASSPETGMNTEAFF. DNA of the CDR3: TGTGCCAGCAGCCCGGAGACAGGGATGAACACTGAAGCTTTCTTT. The full variable domain, with the rest looked up from reference TRBV7-8 and TRBJ1-1, is GAGVSQSPRYKVAKRGQDVALRCDPISGHVSLFWYQQALGQGPEFLTYFQNEAQLDKSGLPSDRFFAERPEGSVSTLKIQRTQQEDSAVYLCASSPETGMNTEAFFGQGTRLTVV.